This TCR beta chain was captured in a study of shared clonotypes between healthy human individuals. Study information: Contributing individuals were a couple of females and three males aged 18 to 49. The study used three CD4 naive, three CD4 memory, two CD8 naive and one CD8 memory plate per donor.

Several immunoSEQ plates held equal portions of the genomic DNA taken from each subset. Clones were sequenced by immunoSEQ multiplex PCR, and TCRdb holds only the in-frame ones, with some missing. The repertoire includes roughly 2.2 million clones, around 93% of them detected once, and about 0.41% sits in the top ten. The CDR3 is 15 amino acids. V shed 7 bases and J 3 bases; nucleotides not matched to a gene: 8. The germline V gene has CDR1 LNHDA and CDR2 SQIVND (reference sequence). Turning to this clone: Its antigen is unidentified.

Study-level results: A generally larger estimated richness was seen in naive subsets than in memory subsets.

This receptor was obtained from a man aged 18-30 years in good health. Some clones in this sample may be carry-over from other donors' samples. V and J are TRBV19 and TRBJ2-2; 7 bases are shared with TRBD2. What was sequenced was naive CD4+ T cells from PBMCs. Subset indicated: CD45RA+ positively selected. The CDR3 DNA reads TGTGCCAGTATGTTTAGCGGGTATGACACCGGGGAGCTGTTTTTT. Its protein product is CASMFSGYDTGELFF.